The 30 T cell receptor beta chains reported below all come from one sample, sequenced in a study of blood T cell repertoires in COVID-19. Profiling relied on immunoSEQ multiplex PCR, and the TCRdb table lists in-frame clones only, not all of them. The sample has about 390,000 clones, about 83% seen once. The sequenced material came from PBMCs or T cells enriched from blood (not recorded which). These receptors were collected from a woman aged 50 to 65 who had recovered from COVID-19.

The chain couples TRBV19 to TRBJ1-4; tentatively, D is TRBD1 (6 bases). Per germline, CDR1 LNHDA and CDR2 SQIVND (reference sequence). The CDR3 is 14 amino acids. V lost 4 bases and J lost 8, with 14 bases in between. The CDR3 sequence: CASSTAGEGEKLFF. CDR3 sequence (DNA): TGTGCCAGTAGTACCGCAGGGGAGGGGGAAAAACTGTTTTTT.

The V call is TRBV7-2, the J call TRBJ1-5; a weak D match, TRBD1 (6 bases). Between the trimmed V and J ends, which lost 1 base and 9 bases, there was a span of 10 bases. The CDR3 is made up of 13 amino acids. CDR1 SGHTA and CDR2 FQGNSA come from the germline V gene. The CDR3 coding sequence is TGTGCCAGCAGCTTAGGGGGGGGGCGGCCCCAGCATTTT. It specifies CASSLGGGRPQHF.

This chain uses TRBV15 with TRBJ1-1, with a possible D match to TRBD1 (5 bases). Germline V CDR1 and CDR2: LNHNV, YYDKDF (reference sequence). CDR3 length: 14 residues. The V end lost 3 bases, the J end lost 3 bases, and 11 bases lay between the germline ends. CDR3 nucleotide sequence: TGTGCCACCAGCAGGAGTAGACAGTACACTGAAGCTTTCTTT. Residues: CATSRSRQYTEAFF.

This rearrangement joins TRBV6-5 to TRBJ1-1, with 7 bases identical to TRBD1. The ends lost 9 bases at V and 7 bases at J; junction bases unmatched: 11. The CDR3 runs 13 residues. The germline V gene encodes CDR1 MNHEY and CDR2 SVGAGI. The CDR3 loop is CASAQGLNGEAFF. CDR3 sequence (DNA): TGTGCCAGTGCACAGGGGCTTAATGGTGAAGCTTTCTTT.

The chain couples TRBV15 to TRBJ1-4; D ambiguous. Germline values: CDR1 LNHNV, CDR2 YYDKDF (reference sequence). This CDR3 has 15 amino acids. Trimming removed 0 bases from V and 0 bases from J, with 5 bases in between. DNA of the CDR3: TGTGCCACCAGCAGAGACAGTGCAACTAATGAAAAACTGTTTTTT. Translated: CATSRDSATNEKLFF. Together with reference TRBV15 and TRBJ1-4, the CDR3 gives the full variable domain: DAMVIQNPRYQVTQFGKPVTLSCSQTLNHNVMYWYQQKSSQAPKLLFHYYDKDFNNEADTPDNFQSRRPNTSFCFLDIRSPGLGDTAMYLCATSRDSATNEKLFFGSGTQLSVL.

J is TRBJ2-2 and V is TRBV19; 7 bases are shared with TRBD1. In germline, CDR1 is LNHDA, CDR2 SQIVND (reference sequence). This CDR3 is built from 15 residues. V lost 6 bases and J lost 4; bases outside the gene matches: 8. CDR3 protein: CASRLQGTGTGELFF. CDR3 DNA: TGTGCCAGTAGGCTACAGGGGACGGGCACCGGGGAGCTGTTTTTT.

The J gene is TRBJ2-7, the V gene TRBV5-1; TRBD1 aligns across 7 bases. The CDR3 spans 13 residues. Germline assignment: CDR1 SGHRS and CDR2 YFSETQ. V was clipped by 4 bases and J by 6 bases; unmatched bases: 7. The CDR3 spells CASSTVDRVEQYF. In DNA form, the CDR3 reads TGCGCCAGCAGCACGGTCGACAGGGTCGAGCAGTACTTC.

This clone was seen only a few times. V usage is TRBV12-3 or TRBV12-4 and J usage is TRBJ1-1; 7 bases are a match to TRBD1. The V gene end was trimmed by 2 bases and the J gene end by 13 bases; junction bases not matched to a gene: 10. This CDR3 has 13 amino acids. The DNA for the CDR3 is TGTGCCAGCAGTTTATTTCTAATGACAGGGATTTTCTTT. It yields the protein CASSLFLMTGIFF.

The rearrangement links TRBV19 to TRBJ2-1; the D gene is possibly TRBD2 (6 bases). The CDR3 has 15 residues. V lost 5 bases and J lost 10, with 21 bases in between. Germline V gene sequence: CDR1 LNHDA, CDR2 SQIVND (reference sequence). The DNA for the CDR3 is TGTGCCAGTAGTCTTACCAACCGGGACTCAGCCGAGCAGTTCTTC. Residues: CASSLTNRDSAEQFF.

The rearrangement links TRBV19 to TRBJ2-2; D uncertain. The CDR3 is 12 amino acids. The germline V gene has CDR1 LNHDA and CDR2 SQIVND (reference sequence). Deletions cut 2 bases from V and 7 bases from J, with 5 bases between. The CDR3 here is CASSILLGELFF. CDR3 sequence (DNA): TGTGCCAGTAGTATACTTCTCGGGGAGCTGTTTTTT.

The chain uses TRBV6-5 and TRBJ2-7, with a tentative D call TRBD2 (5 bases). From germline, CDR1 is MNHEY and CDR2 SVGAGI. Trimming took off 10 bases at V and 3 bases at J, with 19 bases between the two ends. CDR3 size: 14 residues. CDR3 residues: CAIGDLTHFYEQYF. CDR3 bases: TGTGCCATCGGGGATCTTACCCACTTCTACGAGCAGTACTTC.

V usage is TRBV19 and J usage is TRBJ1-3; weak D call: TRBD1 (5 bases). The CDR3 extends over 14 amino acids. Germline V lookup: CDR1 LNHDA, CDR2 SQIVND (reference sequence). With 4 bases removed from V and 4 bases from J, the gap between germline ends came to 11 bases. DNA for the CDR3: TGTGCCAGTAGTACGGGGGTCCCCGGAAACACCATATATTTT. It yields the protein CASSTGVPGNTIYF.

V and J are TRBV3-1 (or the pseudogene TRBV3-2) and TRBJ1-1, with no clear D. The length of the CDR3 is 14 residues. Germline assignment: CDR1 LGHDT and CDR2 YNNKEL (reference sequence). The V end was cut by 0 bases, the J end by 3 bases, with 8 bases between. In nucleotides, the CDR3 is TGTGCCAGCAGCCAAGATACCGGGTACACTGAAGCTTTCTTT. It yields the protein CASSQDTGYTEAFF.

This sequence joins TRBV18 and TRBJ1-4; 7 bases are a match to TRBD1. CDR3 length: 15 residues. V lost 0 bases and J lost 8; bases outside the gene matches: 6. Germline V gene data show CDR1 as KGHSH and CDR2 as LQKENI. This CDR3 is CASSPPGQQSEKLFF. CDR3 bases: TGTGCCAGCTCACCACCGGGACAGCAATCCGAAAAACTGTTTTTT.

The rearrangement joins TRBV5-5 to TRBJ1-6, with 11 positions matching TRBD1. The CDR3 is 18 amino acids. CDR1 and CDR2 from the germline V gene are SGHKS and YYEKEE (reference sequence). With 1 base clipped from V and 4 bases from J, the junction kept 7 bases outside the gene matches. The CDR3 DNA reads TGTGCCAGCAGCTTGCTTCCAGGGACAGGGGGATATAATTCACCCCTCCACTTT. As protein: CASSLLPGTGGYNSPLHF.

The chain employs TRBV19 and TRBJ1-4, with TRBD1 matching 8 bases. Germline trimming cut 5 bases from V and 2 bases from J; bases unmatched to any gene: 4. Germline assignment: CDR1 LNHDA and CDR2 SQIVND (reference sequence). The CDR3 runs 15 residues. CDR3 DNA: TGTGCCAGTAGTCGTCGGACAGGGACTAATGAAAAACTGTTTTTT. Its translation: CASSRRTGTNEKLFF. The full variable domain, completed using reference TRBV19 and TRBJ1-4, is DGGITQSPKYLFRKEGQNVTLSCEQNLNHDAMYWYRQDPGQGLRLIYYSQIVNDFQKGDIAEGYSVSREKKESFPLTVTSAQKNPTAFYLCASSRRTGTNEKLFFGSGTQLSVL.

The V call is TRBV27, the J call TRBJ2-1, with D possibly TRBD1 on 6 matching bases. Germline CDR1 MNHEY, CDR2 SMNVEV (reference sequence). Trimming pared 6 bases from V and 7 bases from J, leaving 13 bases between. This CDR3 has 13 residues. Here the CDR3 reads CASRPTGWNEQFF. The CDR3 DNA reads TGTGCCAGCAGGCCTACAGGGTGGAATGAGCAGTTCTTC.

V usage is TRBV27 and J usage is TRBJ1-4, with 7 positions matching TRBD1. The CDR3 runs 15 residues. The V gene's germline CDR1 is MNHEY and CDR2 SMNVEV (reference sequence). After removal of 5 bases from V and 8 bases from J, the junction contained 11 bases not matched to a gene. The CDR3 sequence: CASSPSQGVREKLFF. The CDR3, as DNA: TGTGCCAGCAGTCCCTCCCAGGGGGTTAGAGAAAAACTGTTTTTT.

The chain carries TRBV5-8 and TRBJ2-5; 15 nucleotides match TRBD2. Germline loops: CDR1 SGHTS, CDR2 YDEGEE. J gave up 2 bases and V 0 bases, and 5 bases lay outside the gene matches. The CDR3 consists of 18 residues. CDR3 sequence (DNA): TGTGCCAGCAGCTTGGGGATTGGGACTAGCGGGGGGCAAGAGACCCAGTACTTC. Translating gives CASSLGIGTSGGQETQYF.

The sample holds one count of this clone. CDR3: CASSAWGETQETQYF. In DNA form, the CDR3 reads TGTGCCAGCAGCGCGTGGGGGGAGACCCAAGAGACCCAGTACTTC. This sequence joins TRBV5-4 and TRBJ2-5; D is perhaps TRBD2 (6 bases). The germline V gene has CDR1 SGHNT and CDR2 YYREEE (reference sequence). Between the trimmed V and J ends, which lost 4 bases and 1 base, there was a span of 14 bases. The CDR3 extends over 15 amino acids.

Worth noting for this clone: At the DNA level, this CDR3 is encoded by other sequences in the same sample as well. The gene calls are TRBV7-2 and TRBJ1-2; no definite D call. Trimming removed 3 bases at V and 4 bases at J, with 9 bases between. Germline V lookup: CDR1 SGHTA, CDR2 FQGNSA. The CDR3 sequence is 13 residues long. CDR3 loop: CASSLDFSYGYTF. CDR3 DNA sequence: TGTGCCAGCAGCTTGGACTTCAGCTATGGCTACACCTTC. Supplemented by reference TRBV7-2 and TRBJ1-2, the full variable domain reads GAGVSQSPSNKVTEKGKDVELRCDPISGHTALYWYRQSLGQGLEFLIYFQGNSAPDKSGLPSDRFSAERTGGSVSTLTIQRTQQEDSAVYLCASSLDFSYGYTFGSGTRLTVV.

The rearrangement joins TRBV7-9 to TRBJ2-7, with 9 positions matching TRBD1. Losses at the gene ends were 5 bases for V and 2 bases for J; bases not matched to a gene: 4. Germline V lookup: CDR1 SEHNR, CDR2 FQNEAQ (reference sequence). The CDR3 has 14 residues. CDR3 amino acids: CASSAGQGPYEQYF. CDR3 nucleotide sequence: TGTGCCAGCAGCGCCGGACAGGGGCCCTACGAGCAGTACTTC.

The CDR3 DNA follows: TGTGCCAGCAGCAAAGGACTAGCGGGGGTTACAGATACGCAGTATTTT. It codes for CASSKGLAGVTDTQYF. The V gene is TRBV21-1, the J gene TRBJ2-3; TRBD2, the table's D call, lacks a check against the DNA. TRBV21-1 is an annotated pseudogene. There are 16 residues in the CDR3.

This chain links TRBV19 with TRBJ1-5, with 9 bases matching TRBD1. This CDR3 has 15 amino acids. Germline V gene data show CDR1 as LNHDA and CDR2 as SQIVND (reference sequence). After removal of 3 bases from V and 5 bases from J, the junction contained 5 bases not matched to a gene. CDR3 loop: CASSMTGGLDQPQHF. The CDR3 DNA follows: TGTGCCAGTAGTATGACAGGGGGTTTAGATCAGCCCCAGCATTTT.

The chain recombines TRBV6-1 with TRBJ1-5; the D is unclear. Per the germline V gene, CDR1 is MNHNS and CDR2 is SASEGT. Trimming took off 2 bases at V and 2 bases at J, with 7 bases between the two ends. The CDR3 spans 14 residues. CDR3 amino acids: CASSESSRNQPQHF. In DNA, the CDR3 is TGTGCCAGCAGTGAATCCTCTCGCAATCAGCCCCAGCATTTT.

The chain carries TRBV7-2 and TRBJ1-4; the match to TRBD1 covers 7 bases. The CDR3 has 15 amino acids. CDR1 and CDR2 from the germline V gene are SGHTA and FQGNSA. The V and J ends lost 1 base and 2 bases, in that order; junction bases with no gene match: 1. As DNA, the CDR3 is TGTGCCAGCAGCTTAGGAGGGGGCACTAATGAAAAACTGTTTTTT. This gives the protein CASSLGGGTNEKLFF.

The chain links TRBV28 to TRBJ1-6, with TRBD1 matching 7 bases. The CDR3 consists of 14 residues. V shed 3 bases, J shed 14 bases, and the junction held 10 bases outside the gene matches. From germline, CDR1 is MDHEN and CDR2 SYDVKM. The CDR3 coding sequence is TGTGCCAGCAGTTTTTTACAGGGGAATTTAGCCCTCCACTTT. This encodes CASSFLQGNLALHF.

V is TRBV5-1 and J is TRBJ2-1; D is uncertain. The CDR3 consists of 14 residues. Germline CDR1 SGHRS, CDR2 YFSETQ. The V end lost 0 bases, the J end lost 6 bases, and 10 bases lay between the germline ends. CDR3 region: CASSLETISNEQFF. The CDR3 bases are TGCGCCAGCAGCTTGGAGACAATTAGCAATGAGCAGTTCTTC.

This chain uses TRBV28 with TRBJ1-5; 9 bases line up with TRBD1. The CDR3 is 15 residues long. From germline, CDR1 is MDHEN and CDR2 SYDVKM. The V segment lost 6 bases and the J segment 2 bases; nucleotides outside the gene matches: 5. The CDR3 sequence is CASSRTGEGNQPQHF. CDR3 nucleotide sequence: TGTGCCAGCAGCCGGACAGGGGAGGGCAATCAGCCCCAGCATTTT.

V usage is TRBV6-5 and J usage is TRBJ2-2; 7 nucleotides agree with TRBD1. V lost 7 bases and J lost 2; bases outside the gene matches: 4. The CDR3 covers 14 residues. CDR1 is MNHEY and CDR2 is SVGAGI in the germline V gene. CDR3 in DNA: TGTGCCAGCACCGGGACAGCTAACACCGGGGAGCTGTTTTTT. Translating it yields CASTGTANTGELFF.